This T cell receptor (beta chain) is from a study of technical replicates of blood from a few donors. Germline CDR1 MNHEY, CDR2 SVGAGI. The CDR3 extends over 11 amino acids. V was trimmed by 6 bases and J by 11 bases, leaving 14 bases between them. The assay was immunoSEQ multiplex PCR, and TCRdb's table has in-frame clones only and misses some. The table records roughly 87,000 clones, 91% of them present only once. The sequenced material came from T cells isolated from PBMCs. V is TRBV6-5 and J is TRBJ2-7; a weak D match, TRBD2 (6 bases). The receptor was derived from a human donor in good health. As DNA, the CDR3 is TGTGCCAGCAGCTACGCGGGGACGAAGTACTTC. This gives the protein CASSYAGTKYF.